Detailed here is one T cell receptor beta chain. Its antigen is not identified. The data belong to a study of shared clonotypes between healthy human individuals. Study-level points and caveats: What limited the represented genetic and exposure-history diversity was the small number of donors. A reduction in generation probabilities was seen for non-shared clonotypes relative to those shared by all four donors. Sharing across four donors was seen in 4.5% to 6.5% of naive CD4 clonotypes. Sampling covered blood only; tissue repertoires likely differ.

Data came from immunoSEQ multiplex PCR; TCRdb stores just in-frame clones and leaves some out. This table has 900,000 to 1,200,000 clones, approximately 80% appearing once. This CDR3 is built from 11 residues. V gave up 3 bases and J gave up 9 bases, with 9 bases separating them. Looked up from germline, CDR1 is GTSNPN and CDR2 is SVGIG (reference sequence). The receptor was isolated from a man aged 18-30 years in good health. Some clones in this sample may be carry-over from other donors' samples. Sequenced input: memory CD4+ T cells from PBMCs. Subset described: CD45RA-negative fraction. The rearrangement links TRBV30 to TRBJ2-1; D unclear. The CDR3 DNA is TGTGCCTGGAGCCCGTCCGGTGAGCAGTTCTTC. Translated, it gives CAWSPSGEQFF.